The 30 T cell receptor beta chains reported below all come from one sample, sequenced in a study of cytomegalovirus exposure and HLA in healthy donors. The protocol was immunoSEQ multiplex PCR, while the TCRdb copy is restricted to in-frame clones and leaves out a portion. The sample holds approximately 200,000 clones, approximately 86% seen once. The specimen sequenced was PBMCs. The source is a woman between 18 and 29 years old in good health and CMV-seronegative.

This clone was picked up one time. The CDR3 is CASSPFLDQPQHF. The CDR3 nucleotides read TGTGCCAGCAGCCCTTTTCTCGATCAGCCCCAGCATTTT. This chain connects TRBV9 to TRBJ1-5; D remains ambiguous. This CDR3 has 13 residues. Deletions cut 4 bases from V and 5 bases from J, with 10 bases between. CDR1 and CDR2 from the germline V gene are SGDLS and YYNGEE.

This chain links TRBV5-1 with TRBJ2-1, with 9 bases identical to TRBD2. This CDR3 is built from 16 residues. V lost 4 bases, J lost 3 bases, and 8 bases stayed unmatched. CDR1 SGHRS and CDR2 YFSETQ come from the germline V gene. The CDR3 protein is CASSRAASGIYNEQFF. In nucleotides, the CDR3 is TGCGCCAGCAGCAGGGCGGCTAGCGGGATCTACAATGAGCAGTTCTTC. The variable domain in full, completed from reference TRBV5-1 and TRBJ2-1, reads KAGVTQTPRYLIKTRGQQVTLSCSPISGHRSVSWYQQTPGQGLQFLFEYFSETQRNKGNFPGRFSGRQFSNSRSEMNVSTLELGDSALYLCASSRAASGIYNEQFFGPGTRLTVL.

The V call is TRBV10-3, the J call TRBJ1-1; D may be TRBD1 (6 bases). The CDR3 is made up of 14 amino acids. With 10 bases removed from V and 5 bases from J, the gap between germline ends came to 20 bases. Germline values: CDR1 ENHRY, CDR2 SYGVKD. Here the CDR3 DNA reads TGTGCCACCCGAATCTCTACAGGGCCGACTGAAGCTTTCTTT. Protein: CATRISTGPTEAFF.

The chain combines TRBV9 with TRBJ2-3; TRBD2 aligns across 8 bases. Germline CDR1 SGDLS, CDR2 YYNGEE. CDR3 length: 15 amino acids. With 4 bases clipped from V and 1 base from J, the junction kept 5 bases outside the gene matches. In DNA, the CDR3 is TGTGCCAGCAGCTCCTCGACTAGCGGCACAGATACGCAGTATTTT. Translating gives CASSSSTSGTDTQYF.

The V call is TRBV18, the J call TRBJ1-1, with TRBD1 matching 8 bases. This CDR3 is 15 amino acids long. J lost 1 base, V lost 4 bases, and 5 bases had no gene match. The germline V gene encodes CDR1 KGHSH and CDR2 LQKENI. The CDR3 sequence is CASSRGQGGNTEAFF. CDR3 DNA: TGTGCCAGCTCACGCGGACAGGGTGGGAACACTGAAGCTTTCTTT.

Points on this clone: Other nucleotide sequences from this sample produce the same CDR3. This chain connects TRBV10-2 to TRBJ2-7; 11 nucleotides agree with TRBD2. After removal of 4 bases from V and 1 base from J, the junction contained 0 bases not matched to a gene. Looked up from germline, CDR1 is WSHSY and CDR2 is SAAADI. The CDR3 loop spans 14 amino acids. The CDR3 sequence: CASSGTSGSYEQYF. DNA of the CDR3: TGCGCCAGCAGTGGGACTAGCGGGTCCTACGAGCAGTACTTC.

This clone was detected only a few times. This chain links TRBV29-1 with TRBJ1-2, with D unclear. This CDR3 spans 11 amino acids. V lost 6 bases to trimming and J lost 1 base, with 6 bases between them. CDR1 SQVTM and CDR2 ANQGSEA come from the germline V gene. The CDR3 DNA reads TGCAGCGTCCTCTTTAACTATGGCTACACCTTC. It encodes CSVLFNYGYTF.

J is TRBJ1-3 and V is TRBV19; TRBD1 might be the D (6 bases). CDR1 is LNHDA, CDR2 SQIVND, per germline (reference sequence). Trimming took 4 bases from V and 0 from J, leaving 16 bases between them. CDR3 size: 17 residues. The DNA of the CDR3 is TGTGCCAGTAGTACGCCAGGACAGCCATCCTCTGGAAACACCATATATTTT. Encoded protein: CASSTPGQPSSGNTIYF.

The chain employs TRBV5-1 and TRBJ1-3; no clear D gene. Trimming removed 5 bases at V and 0 bases at J, with 6 bases between. Germline-derived CDR1 and CDR2 are SGHRS and YFSETQ. CDR3 length: 13 residues. CDR3 in DNA: TGCGCCAGCAGTAGTGGCTCTGGAAACACCATATATTTT. It specifies CASSSGSGNTIYF.

The gene calls are TRBV5-1 and TRBJ2-7; 13 nucleotides match TRBD2. The V segment lost 5 bases and the J segment 6 bases; nucleotides outside the gene matches: 2. The CDR3 loop spans 13 amino acids. CDR1 and CDR2 (germline): SGHRS, YFSETQ. CDR3 DNA: TGCGCCAGCAGGTGGACTAGCGGGAGCGAGCAGTACTTC. This encodes CASRWTSGSEQYF.

The chain employs TRBV28 and TRBJ2-1; tentatively, D is TRBD2 (5 bases). The V end lost 11 bases, the J end lost 0 bases, and 11 bases lay between the germline ends. Germline CDR1 MDHEN, CDR2 SYDVKM. This CDR3 is 13 amino acids long. The CDR3 region has the DNA TGTGCCTCCGCAGCGGTCTCCTACAATGAGCAGTTCTTC. The encoded protein is CASAAVSYNEQFF.

V is TRBV2 and J is TRBJ2-3, with D perhaps matching TRBD2 (6 bases). Per the germline V gene, CDR1 is SNHLY and CDR2 is FYNNEI. The CDR3 totals 15 residues. Deletions cut 6 bases from V and 0 bases from J, with 13 bases between. CDR3 sequence: CASRLSGTSTDTQYF. The CDR3 region has the DNA TGTGCCAGCAGGCTTAGCGGAACTAGCACAGATACGCAGTATTTT. The full variable domain, its missing parts supplied by reference TRBV2 and TRBJ2-3, is EPEVTQTPSHQVTQMGQEVILRCVPISNHLYFYWYRQILGQKVEFLVSFYNNEISEKSEIFDDQFSVERPDGSNFTLKIRSTKLEDSAMYFCASRLSGTSTDTQYFGPGTRLTVL.

V is TRBV28 and J is TRBJ2-7; D is perhaps TRBD1 (6 bases). V was pared by 6 bases and J by 2 bases, with 11 bases between. Looked up from germline, CDR1 is MDHEN and CDR2 is SYDVKM. This CDR3 contains 13 residues. The chain's CDR3 is CASRFQGTYEQYF. CDR3 bases: TGTGCCAGCAGATTCCAGGGGACCTACGAGCAGTACTTC.

This sequence joins TRBV19 and TRBJ2-7; D may be TRBD2 (6 bases). The CDR3 sequence is 15 residues long. Per germline, CDR1 LNHDA and CDR2 SQIVND (reference sequence). V lost 4 bases and J lost 1, with 14 bases in between. The CDR3 here is CASSTTGRGSYEQYF. The CDR3, as DNA: TGTGCCAGTAGTACAACCGGACGGGGGTCCTACGAGCAGTACTTC.

The J gene is TRBJ2-1, the V gene TRBV10-3; 8 bases line up with TRBD2. After removal of 3 bases from V and 4 bases from J, the junction contained 5 bases not matched to a gene. CDR1 and CDR2 (germline): ENHRY, SYGVKD. The length of the CDR3 is 15 residues. CDR3 in DNA: TGTGCCATCAGTGAACAAGGCGGGGGGTACAATGAGCAGTTCTTC. This translates into CAISEQGGGYNEQFF.

The CDR3 region is CASSHQPLAGASYEQYF. In DNA, the CDR3 is TGTGCCAGCAGTCACCAACCACTAGCGGGAGCCTCCTACGAGCAGTACTTC. The gene calls are TRBV27 and TRBJ2-7; 11 bases are shared with TRBD2. CDR1 is MNHEY, CDR2 SMNVEV, per germline (reference sequence). Losses at the gene ends were 5 bases for V and 0 bases for J; bases not matched to a gene: 9. The length of the CDR3 is 17 residues.

The rearrangement uses TRBV2 and TRBJ1-5; 7 nucleotides match TRBD1. The V segment lost 4 bases and the J segment 3 bases; nucleotides outside the gene matches: 6. The CDR3 runs to 15 residues. Germline values: CDR1 SNHLY, CDR2 FYNNEI. The CDR3 DNA sequence: TGTGCCAGCAGTGGGACAGGAGACATCAATCAGCCCCAGCATTTT. Translated, it gives CASSGTGDINQPQHF.

This clone is a singleton in its sample. The V gene is TRBV5-4, the J gene TRBJ2-1; D uncertain. The CDR3 consists of 14 residues. Germline V gene data show CDR1 as SGHNT and CDR2 as YYREEE (reference sequence). V lost 3 bases, J lost 0 bases, and 7 bases lay in between. The CDR3 loop is CASSSAGSYNEQFF. In nucleotides, the CDR3 is TGTGCCAGCAGCTCCGCCGGCTCCTACAATGAGCAGTTCTTC.

The genes are TRBV6-6 and TRBJ1-1, with D uncertain. The CDR3 is made up of 12 amino acids. Trimming left V 1 base short and J 6 bases short, with 6 bases between. The V gene's germline CDR1 is MNHNY and CDR2 SVGAGI (reference sequence). CDR3 sequence (DNA): TGTGCCAGCAGTTACTACGGGTCTGAAGCTTTCTTT. Its protein product is CASSYYGSEAFF.

The chain uses TRBV15 and TRBJ1-2, with a tentative D call TRBD1 (5 bases). The CDR3 is 14 residues long. Germline-derived CDR1 and CDR2 are LNHNV and YYDKDF (reference sequence). V was trimmed by 4 bases and J by 6 bases, leaving 15 bases between them. CDR3 nucleotide sequence: TGTGCCACCAGCATTAGTATCGAAGGGGATGGCTACACCTTC. Its protein product is CATSISIEGDGYTF.

The sample holds one count of this clone. This chain links TRBV28 with TRBJ2-7; possibly TRBD1 for D (5 bases). Germline V gives CDR1 MDHEN, CDR2 SYDVKM. Trimming shortened V by 6 bases and J by 3 bases, and 12 bases separated the two germline ends. The CDR3 is made up of 13 amino acids. The CDR3 DNA reads as TGTGCCAGCAGCCACGGTACAGGCTACGAGCAGTACTTC. Translating it yields CASSHGTGYEQYF.

The V call is TRBV9, the J call TRBJ2-7, with D perhaps TRBD1 (6 bases). This CDR3 is 15 amino acids long. The germline CDR1 and CDR2 sequences are SGDLS and YYNGEE. The V and J ends lost 4 bases and 3 bases respectively, with 17 bases between them. The CDR3 coding sequence is TGTGCCAGCAGCCCGAAGGGGGATGCGGGCTACGAGCAGTACTTC. Its translation: CASSPKGDAGYEQYF.

This clone was recorded once. The chain links TRBV30 to TRBJ2-7; perhaps TRBD2 as D (6 bases). The CDR3 sequence is 14 residues long. Germline-derived CDR1 and CDR2 are GTSNPN and SVGIG (reference sequence). V lost 1 base and J 1 base, leaving 11 bases between the germline ends. The CDR3 spells CAWSGPGRSYEQYF. Here the CDR3 DNA reads TGTGCCTGGAGTGGCCCGGGGAGGTCCTACGAGCAGTACTTC.

The chain combines TRBV28 with TRBJ1-1; the D gene is possibly TRBD1 (6 bases). CDR3 length equals 16 residues. CDR1 MDHEN and CDR2 SYDVKM come from the germline V gene. V shed 5 bases and J shed 4 bases, with 20 bases lying between them. For the CDR3, the DNA is TGTGCCAGCAGTCTATACAGGGCGCGGGGGGGCACTGAAGCTTTCTTT. Its translation is CASSLYRARGGTEAFF.

The CDR3 DNA is TGCGCCAGCAGCCAAGATCAGAGGCATCAGGATACGCAGTATTTT. This translates into CASSQDQRHQDTQYF. The chain carries TRBV4-1 and TRBJ2-3; D is ambiguous. Trimming pared 0 bases from V and 6 bases from J, leaving 13 bases between. The CDR3 consists of 15 residues. Germline V CDR1 and CDR2: MGHRA, YSYEKL.

V and J are TRBV5-1 and TRBJ2-1; the match to TRBD1 covers 9 bases. In germline, CDR1 is SGHRS, CDR2 YFSETQ. This CDR3 contains 15 residues. J was trimmed by 2 bases and V by 2 bases; bases with no gene match: 2. The CDR3 DNA reads as TGCGCCAGCAGCTTTACAGGGGGCGCCTACAATGAGCAGTTCTTC. Translation gives CASSFTGGAYNEQFF. The entire variable domain, with the rest obtained from reference TRBV5-1 and TRBJ2-1, is as follows: KAGVTQTPRYLIKTRGQQVTLSCSPISGHRSVSWYQQTPGQGLQFLFEYFSETQRNKGNFPGRFSGRQFSNSRSEMNVSTLELGDSALYLCASSFTGGAYNEQFFGPGTRLTVL.

The chain uses TRBV27 and TRBJ2-7; 7 nucleotides agree with TRBD2. Germline CDR1 and CDR2: MNHEY and SMNVEV (reference sequence). Trimming removed 2 bases from V and 5 bases from J; junction bases left unmatched: 9. The length of the CDR3 is 15 residues. DNA of the CDR3: TGTGCCAGCAGTTTAATGGGGGGGGAATCAAACGAGCAGTACTTC. Translating it yields CASSLMGGESNEQYF.

The sample holds a few counts of this clone. The V gene is TRBV30, the J gene TRBJ2-4, with 7 bases fitting TRBD1. The CDR3 is made up of 13 amino acids. The germline V gene encodes CDR1 GTSNPN and CDR2 SVGIG (reference sequence). Germline trimming cut 1 base from V and 4 bases from J; bases unmatched to any gene: 1. The DNA for the CDR3 is TGTGCCTGGAGTGGGACAGGAAAAAACATTCAGTACTTC. Translation gives CAWSGTGKNIQYF.

V and J are TRBV7-9 and TRBJ2-7, with TRBD2 as a possible D gene (6 bases). The CDR3 has 12 amino acids. Germline CDR1 reads SEHNR; CDR2 reads FQNEAQ (reference sequence). Deletions cut 4 bases from V and 5 bases from J, with 9 bases between. For the CDR3, the DNA is TGTGCCAGCAGCTGGGAGGTCGACGAGCAGTACTTC. This encodes CASSWEVDEQYF.

This sequence joins TRBV28 and TRBJ2-7; maybe TRBD2 (6 bases). Germline V lookup: CDR1 MDHEN, CDR2 SYDVKM. The CDR3 is 16 amino acids. V lost 2 bases to trimming and J lost 0 bases, with 14 bases between them. CDR3 residues: CASSLPLWGGSYEQYF. CDR3 in DNA: TGTGCCAGCAGTTTACCCCTTTGGGGAGGCTCCTACGAGCAGTACTTC.